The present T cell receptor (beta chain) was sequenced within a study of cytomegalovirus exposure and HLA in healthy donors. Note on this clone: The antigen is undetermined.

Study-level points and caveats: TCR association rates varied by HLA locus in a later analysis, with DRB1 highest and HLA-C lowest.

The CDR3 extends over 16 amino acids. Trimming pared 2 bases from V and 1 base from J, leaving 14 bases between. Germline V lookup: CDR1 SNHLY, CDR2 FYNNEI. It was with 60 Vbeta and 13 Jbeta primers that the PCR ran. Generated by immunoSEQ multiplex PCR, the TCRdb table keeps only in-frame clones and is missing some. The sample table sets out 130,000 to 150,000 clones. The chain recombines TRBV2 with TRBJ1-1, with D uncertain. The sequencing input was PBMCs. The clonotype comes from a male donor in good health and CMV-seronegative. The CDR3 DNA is TGTGCCAGCAGTGAAAGGGAGGGAGGGTCGAACACTGAAGCTTTCTTT. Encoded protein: CASSEREGGSNTEAFF.